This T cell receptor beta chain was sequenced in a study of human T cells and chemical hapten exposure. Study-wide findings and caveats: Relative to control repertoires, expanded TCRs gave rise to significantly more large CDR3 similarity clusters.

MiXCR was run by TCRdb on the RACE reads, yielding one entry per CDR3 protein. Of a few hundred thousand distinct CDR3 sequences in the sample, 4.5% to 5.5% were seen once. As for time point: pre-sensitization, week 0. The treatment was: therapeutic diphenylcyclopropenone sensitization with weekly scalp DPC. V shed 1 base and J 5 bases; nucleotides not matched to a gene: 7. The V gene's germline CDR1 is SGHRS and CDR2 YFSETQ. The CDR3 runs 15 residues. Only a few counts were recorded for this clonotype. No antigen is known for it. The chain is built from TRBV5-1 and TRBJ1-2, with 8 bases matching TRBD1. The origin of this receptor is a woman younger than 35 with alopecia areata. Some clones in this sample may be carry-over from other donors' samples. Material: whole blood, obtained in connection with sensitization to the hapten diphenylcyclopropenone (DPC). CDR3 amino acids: CASSLLSGGAYGYTF. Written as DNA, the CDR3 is TGCGCCAGCAGCTTGTTGTCAGGGGGCGCTTATGGCTACACCTTC.